This TCR beta chain was recorded in a study of radiotherapy plus CTLA-4 blockade in lung cancer. Notes on this clone: What it binds is not known.

Regarding the study as a whole: Among blood TCR repertoires after radiotherapy plus ipilimumab, tumor-derived clones expanded.

Trimming pared 4 bases from V and 3 bases from J, leaving 9 bases between. The CDR3 is made up of 13 amino acids. Germline CDR1 is KGHSH and CDR2 is LQKENI. Method: immunoSEQ multiplex PCR; TCRdb's copy keeps in-frame clones and lacks some. Of about 68,000 clones listed, 70% to 80% are singletons. The clonotype was recovered from a human donor with non-small cell lung cancer who had a complete response to radiotherapy plus ipilimumab. Here the sequenced sample was peripheral blood, taken from a patient treated with radiotherapy plus ipilimumab. The genes are TRBV18 and TRBJ1-1; D may be TRBD1 (5 bases). The CDR3 spells CASSLGVDTEAFF. The CDR3, as DNA: TGTGCCAGCTCACTGGGGGTAGACACTGAAGCTTTCTTT.